The 8 T cell receptor beta chains below were found in one sample sequenced in a study of early T cells in non-severe SARS-CoV-2 infection. TCRdb re-analysed the 5' RACE reads in MiXCR, keeping a single row per CDR3 protein. The sample lists 40,000 to 50,000 distinct CDR3 sequences; roughly 5% were seen once. The starting material was whole blood, obtained at baseline. These receptor sequences come from an adult who was a healthcare worker with PCR-confirmed SARS-CoV-2 infection or an uninfected control (not recorded which).

This chain joins TRBV11-3 and TRBJ2-1; 8 bases match TRBD1. CDR1 is SGHNT, CDR2 YENEEA, per germline. The V and J ends lost 5 bases and 1 base, in that order; junction bases with no gene match: 4. The CDR3 runs to 15 residues. The CDR3 DNA is TGTGCCAGCAGCCCTCGACAGGGGTCCTACAATGAGCAGTTCTTC. Its protein is CASSPRQGSYNEQFF.

About this clonotype: This could be a read error, since a much larger clone is one nucleotide away. The V gene is TRBV20-1, the J gene TRBJ2-4, with 8 bases lining up with TRBD1. The CDR3 is made up of 11 amino acids. Germline V gene lookup returns CDR1 DFQATT and CDR2 SNEGSKA (reference sequence). Germline trimming cut 6 bases from V and 10 bases from J; bases unmatched to any gene: 5. CDR3: CSACGTGIQYF. CDR3 DNA: TGCAGTGCCTGCGGGACAGGAATTCAGTACTTC.

The table lists this clonotype with a few counts. This chain uses TRBV29-1 with TRBJ2-1; D might be TRBD2 (5 bases). Germline CDR1 is SQVTM and CDR2 is ANQGSEA. The CDR3 covers 16 residues. The V end was cut by 0 bases, the J end by 5 bases, with 17 bases between. The CDR3 reads CSVEDRRGWTNNEQFF. The CDR3 nucleotides are TGCAGCGTTGAAGATCGGAGAGGGTGGACCAACAATGAGCAGTTCTTC.

This clonotype was seen ten or more times. This chain uses TRBV20-1 with TRBJ2-7; 10 nucleotides agree with TRBD2. The CDR3 is made up of 14 amino acids. After removal of 3 bases from V and 2 bases from J, the junction contained 4 bases not matched to a gene. Germline V gene data show CDR1 as DFQATT and CDR2 as SNEGSKA (reference sequence). The CDR3 coding sequence is TGCAGTGCTAGGCCTAGCGGGAGTCCCTACGAGCAGTACTTC. It encodes CSARPSGSPYEQYF.

This clonotype was found many times. The chain couples TRBV28 to TRBJ2-1; 14 bases fit TRBD2. This CDR3 comprises 16 residues. V shed 6 bases and J 9 bases; nucleotides not matched to a gene: 10. Looked up from germline, CDR1 is MDHEN and CDR2 is SYDVKM. The CDR3 loop is CASSLAGTSGSGEQFF. DNA for the CDR3: TGTGCCAGCAGCTTAGCCGGGACTAGCGGGAGTGGTGAGCAGTTCTTC.

This clonotype showed up many times. CDR3 DNA sequence: TGCAGCGTTGAAGGTACCCAGGGGATCCCCTACGAGCAGTACTTC. Translating it yields CSVEGTQGIPYEQYF. This rearrangement joins TRBV29-1 to TRBJ2-7; D possibly corresponds to TRBD1 (6 bases). The ends were cut back, 1 base at V and 2 bases at J, with 15 bases in the middle. This CDR3 contains 15 residues. Germline CDR1 is SQVTM and CDR2 is ANQGSEA.

About this clonotype: With a much larger clone just one base away, this may be a read error. The J gene is TRBJ2-7, the V gene TRBV20-1; D gene uncertain. V gave up 5 bases and J gave up 0 bases, with 14 bases separating them. The CDR3 consists of 14 residues. The germline V gene encodes CDR1 DFQATT and CDR2 SNEGSKA (reference sequence). Written as DNA, the CDR3 is TGCAGTGCTCCCGATAGCAGGAGCTCCTACGAGCAGTACTTC. Translation: CSAPDSRSSYEQYF.

The chain has TRBV7-2 and TRBJ2-1; maybe TRBD1 (6 bases). In germline, CDR1 is SGHTA, CDR2 FQGNSA. The CDR3 runs to 14 residues. Trimming stripped 2 bases from V and 8 bases from J, with 13 bases between. The CDR3 nucleotides are TGTGCCAGCAGCTTAACCTCACAGGGTTATGAGCAGTTCTTC. It codes for CASSLTSQGYEQFF.